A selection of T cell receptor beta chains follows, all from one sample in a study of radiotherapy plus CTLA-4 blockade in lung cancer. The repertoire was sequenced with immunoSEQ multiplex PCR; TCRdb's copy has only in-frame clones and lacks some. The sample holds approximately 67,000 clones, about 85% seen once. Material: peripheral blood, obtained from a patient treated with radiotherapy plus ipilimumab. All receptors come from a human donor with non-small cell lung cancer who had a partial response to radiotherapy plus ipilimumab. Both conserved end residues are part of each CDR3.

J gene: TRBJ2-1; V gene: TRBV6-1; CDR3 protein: CASGGLQGAAGEQFF
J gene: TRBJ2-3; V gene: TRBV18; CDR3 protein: CASSPKTAPQYF
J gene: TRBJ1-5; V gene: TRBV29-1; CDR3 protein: CSVLTGGNQPQHF
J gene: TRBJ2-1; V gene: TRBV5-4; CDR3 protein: CASSWTGNGNEQFF
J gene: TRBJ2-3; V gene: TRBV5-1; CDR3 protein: CASSPPGDTQYF
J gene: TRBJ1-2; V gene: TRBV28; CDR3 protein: CASISSQGGVSYGYTF
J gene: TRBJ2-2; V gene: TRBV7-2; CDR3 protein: CASSSTNMRDGELFF
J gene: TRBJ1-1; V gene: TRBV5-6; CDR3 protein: CASSLDGGVTEAFF
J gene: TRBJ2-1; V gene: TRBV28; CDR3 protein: CASSVELAGGGNEQFF
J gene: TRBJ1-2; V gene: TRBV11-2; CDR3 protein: CASSFGRPPYGYTF
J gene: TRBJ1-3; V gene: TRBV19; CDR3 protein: CASKATRFSGNTIYF
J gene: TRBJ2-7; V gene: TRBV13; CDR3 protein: CASSLENPNYEQYF
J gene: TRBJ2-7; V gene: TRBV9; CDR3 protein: CASSDDSYEQYF
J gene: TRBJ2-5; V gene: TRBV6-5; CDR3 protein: CATTLAGGKTQYF
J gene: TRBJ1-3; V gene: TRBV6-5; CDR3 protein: CASSPDRFSGNTIYF
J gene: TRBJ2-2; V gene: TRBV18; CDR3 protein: CASSPLTGRSNTGELFF
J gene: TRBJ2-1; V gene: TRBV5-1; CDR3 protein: CASSLIGTSGNEQFF
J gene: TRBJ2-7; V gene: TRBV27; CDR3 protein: CASSLSRGIYEQYF
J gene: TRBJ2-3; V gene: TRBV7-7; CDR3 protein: CASSLVGLDTDTQYF
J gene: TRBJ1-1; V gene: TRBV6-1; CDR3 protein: CASSEAGQGAGAFF
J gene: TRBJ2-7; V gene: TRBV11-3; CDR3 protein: CASSLNSGTAYEQYF
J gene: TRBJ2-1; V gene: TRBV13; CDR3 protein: CASSLGLRLAGKSEQFF
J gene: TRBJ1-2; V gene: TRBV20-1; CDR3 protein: CSARAGYGYTF
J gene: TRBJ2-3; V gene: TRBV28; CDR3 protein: CASSRLAGGPGADTQYF
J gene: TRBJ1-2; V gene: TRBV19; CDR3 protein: CAGSTGPNYGYTF
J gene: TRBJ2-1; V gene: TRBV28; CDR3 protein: CASKEALQTYNEQFF
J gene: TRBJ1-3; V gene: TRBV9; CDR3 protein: CASQGDPSGNTIYF
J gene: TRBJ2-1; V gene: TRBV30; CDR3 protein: CAWSVGTAGGEQFF
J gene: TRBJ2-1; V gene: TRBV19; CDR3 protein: CASSTGLLAYEQFF
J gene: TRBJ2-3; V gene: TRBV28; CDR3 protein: CASSSPGTSESTDTQYF
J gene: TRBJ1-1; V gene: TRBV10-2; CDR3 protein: CASSEGGGPEAFF
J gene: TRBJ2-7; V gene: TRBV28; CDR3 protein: CASSAHRGGYEQYF
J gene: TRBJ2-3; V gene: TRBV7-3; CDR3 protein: CASSPIAGGSTDTQYF
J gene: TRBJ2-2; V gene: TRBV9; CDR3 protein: CASSQSGRVDTGELFF
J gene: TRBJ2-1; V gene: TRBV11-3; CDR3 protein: CASSFTSGRGSYNEQFF